The rows below give T cell receptor beta chains drawn from one sample of a study of response to subunit inactivated influenza vaccine. TCRdb re-derived calls from the RT-PCR reads in MiXCR, one entry per CDR3 protein. The sample yields 610,000 or so distinct CDR3 sequences, 14% seen once. The material was PBMCs from blood, obtained approximately 13 days after vaccination. These receptors all stem from a man in his fifties or sixties who received an inactivated influenza vaccine. The CDR3 runs from the conserved cysteine through the conserved F or W. Each record gives: J gene, V gene, clone size, D gene, CDR3 DNA, CDR3 protein. A D gene is named only where the DNA matches it firmly. Where a row states a size, it is once, few, many or the class of an expanded clone; other rows omit it.

>TRBJ2-7|TRBV5-6|many|TRBD1
TGTGCCAGCAGCTTGCTGGGACAGGGGGACTCCTACGAGCAGTACTTC
CASSLLGQGDSYEQYF
>TRBJ1-6|TRBV6-5|NA|NA
TGTGCCAGCAGTTACTTGGAAGGGTATAATTCACCCCTCCACTTT
CASSYLEGYNSPLHF
>TRBJ2-1|TRBV28|NA|TRBD2
TGTGCCAGCAGTCCGGGGGGGCCGGACAATGAGCAGTTCTTC
CASSPGGPDNEQFF
>TRBJ2-5|TRBV20-1|NA|TRBD1
TGCAGTGCTAGCCTAAACAGGGGGATGGAAGAGACCCAGTACTTC
CSASLNRGMEETQYF
>TRBJ2-2|TRBV25-1|many|TRBD1
TGTGCCAGCAGTCCCCTAGGACAGGGGGCGCGTGGGGAGCTGTTTTTT
CASSPLGQGARGELFF
>TRBJ2-3|TRBV29-1|many|NA
TGCAGCGTTGGGCAGGCAGGCGATACGCAGTATTTT
CSVGQAGDTQYF
>TRBJ2-7|TRBV18|NA|TRBD1
TGTGCCAGCTCACCCGGGACAGGGCCTGACTACGAGCAGTACTTC
CASSPGTGPDYEQYF
>TRBJ1-1|TRBV5-1|few|NA
TGCGCCAGCAGACCCGACAGCACTGAAGCTTTCTTT
CASRPDSTEAFF
>TRBJ2-3|TRBV7-9|many|NA
TGTGCCAGCATGGGTATGGCAGATACGCAGTATTTT
CASMGMADTQYF
>TRBJ2-5|TRBV10-3|NA|TRBD2
TGTGCCATCAGTGACCCCGGACTAGCGAAAGAGACCCAGTACTTC
CAISDPGLAKETQYF
>TRBJ1-6|TRBV20-1|NA|TRBD1
TGCAGTGCTAGCGGACAGGGGGGAAATTCACCCCTCCACTTT
CSASGQGGNSPLHF
>TRBJ2-7|TRBV9|NA|TRBD1
TGTGCCAGCAGCGCCGACAGGGGGCAAAACGAGCAGTACTTC
CASSADRGQNEQYF
>TRBJ1-1|TRBV28|NA|NA
TGTGCCAGCATTCGTCAGACAGGTACTGAAGCTTTCTTT
CASIRQTGTEAFF
>TRBJ1-6|TRBV18|many|NA
TGTGCCAGCTCACCAAGGGACGAGGATTCACCCCTCCACTTT
CASSPRDEDSPLHF
>TRBJ1-2|TRBV20-1|NA|NA
TGCAGTGCTAGAGCTGGGTCAGCCTATGGCTACACCTTC
CSARAGSAYGYTF
>TRBJ2-2|TRBV2|NA|TRBD2
TGTGCCACCGGGACTAGCGGGAACACCGGGGAGCTGTTTTTT
CATGTSGNTGELFF
>TRBJ2-1|TRBV3-1|many|NA
TGTGCCAGCAGTATACTCAATGAGCAGTTCTTC
CASSILNEQFF
>TRBJ2-7|TRBV5-5|few|TRBD1
TGTGCCAGCAGCTTGTTCGGACAGGACGACGAGCAGTACTTC
CASSLFGQDDEQYF
>TRBJ2-2|TRBV3-1|few|NA
TGTGCCAGGGGGACCCAAACCACCGGGGAGCTGTTTTTT
CARGTQTTGELFF
>TRBJ2-1|TRBV18|few|NA
TGTGCCAGCTCAGGAATAATCGACAGGTTGGCTGAGCAGTTCTTC
CASSGIIDRLAEQFF
>TRBJ1-2|TRBV7-2|NA|NA
TGTGCCAGCAGCTTAGCTCGGGCTCCCGATGGCTACACCTTC
CASSLARAPDGYTF
>TRBJ2-1|TRBV18|few|NA
TGTGCCAGCTCACCAGGGACGTTGAGCTCCTACAATGAGCAGTTCTTC
CASSPGTLSSYNEQFF
>TRBJ1-1|TRBV18|few|NA
TGTGCCAGCTCACCATATCCGGCAGGGTTGAACACTGAAGCTTTCTTT
CASSPYPAGLNTEAFF
>TRBJ2-3|TRBV7-2|few|TRBD1
TGTGCCAGCAGCCCGGACAGGGTTAGAAAAGATACGCAGTATTTT
CASSPDRVRKDTQYF
>TRBJ2-3|TRBV10-3|many|TRBD2
TGTGCCATCAGTGAGCCCGTAACGACTAGCGGGGACCCCACAGATACGCAGTATTTT
CAISEPVTTSGDPTDTQYF
>TRBJ2-5|TRBV14|NA|NA
TGTGCCAGCAGCCAAGATCCTTTTTGGCCCCTACTAGAGACCCAGTACTTC
CASSQDPFWPLLETQYF
>TRBJ1-4|TRBV5-1|few|TRBD1
TGCGCCAGCAGCTCGACAGGGGAGCGCGAAAAACTGTTTTTT
CASSSTGEREKLFF
>TRBJ2-1|TRBV3-1|few|TRBD1
TGTGCCAGCAGCCATCCGGACAGGGAGAATGAGCAGTTCTTC
CASSHPDRENEQFF
>TRBJ2-7|TRBV10-2|NA|TRBD2
TGCGCCAGCAGTGACGAACTCCAGCGGGGAGGGTACGAGCAGTACTTC
CASSDELQRGGYEQYF
>TRBJ2-1|TRBV5-6|NA|NA
TGTGCCAGCAGCTGGGGACTTTCTAGATACAATGAGCAGTTCTTC
CASSWGLSRYNEQFF
>TRBJ1-2|TRBV7-9|NA|NA
TGTGCCAGCAGCTTAGGTGTGGCAGGAGAGTTCGGCTACACCTTC
CASSLGVAGEFGYTF
>TRBJ2-1|TRBV7-3|NA|TRBD2
TGTGCCAGCAGCTCCCACCCGCTAGCGGGGCGAAATTCCAATGAGCAGTTCTTC
CASSSHPLAGRNSNEQFF
>TRBJ2-1|TRBV4-1|few|TRBD1
TGCGCCAGCAGGAGGGACAGGGGAGGGAATGAGCAGTTCTTC
CASRRDRGGNEQFF
>TRBJ2-7|TRBV6-1|few|NA
TGTGCCAGCAGCACCCGGGCCTACTACGAGCAGTACTTC
CASSTRAYYEQYF
>TRBJ2-7|TRBV20-1|NA|TRBD2
TGCAGTGCTAGAGATCGGCTCGGGGGGGACTACGAGCAGTACTTC
CSARDRLGGDYEQYF
>TRBJ2-1|TRBV5-8|NA|TRBD2
TGTGCCAGCAGCTTGACTAGCGGACCCAATGAGCAGTTCTTC
CASSLTSGPNEQFF
>TRBJ2-4|TRBV4-3|NA|TRBD1
TGCGCCAGCAGCCAGGGGACAGAAAACATTCAGTACTTC
CASSQGTENIQYF
>TRBJ2-7|TRBV9|NA|NA
TGTGCCAGCAGCCCCCACCAGGGGAGATACGAGCAGTACTTC
CASSPHQGRYEQYF
>TRBJ2-5|TRBV9|few|TRBD2
TGTGCCAGCAGCGGGACTAGGCAAGAGACCCAGTACTTC
CASSGTRQETQYF
>TRBJ2-4|TRBV7-9|few|NA
TGTGCCAGCAGCTTATCCCGGGGGGCTAACATTCAGTACTTC
CASSLSRGANIQYF
>TRBJ1-2|TRBV29-1|NA|NA
TGCAGCGTTGGTGAGGGGCGCAGCTATGGCTACACCTTC
CSVGEGRSYGYTF
>TRBJ1-4|TRBV20-1|NA|NA
TGCAGTGCCAGATATTCCACGGGAAAAAATGAAAAACTGTTTTTT
CSARYSTGKNEKLFF
>TRBJ2-3|TRBV10-3|NA|NA
TGTGCCATCAGTGAGCCAAGTTCCTCCCAAACGCAGTATTTT
CAISEPSSSQTQYF
>TRBJ1-2|TRBV2|NA|NA
TGTGCCAGCAGTGAGGCAGGTTCTGGCTACACCTTC
CASSEAGSGYTF